This TCR beta chain was observed in a study of CD8 T cells in ankylosing spondylitis. TCRdb reprocessed the 5' RACE reads via MiXCR and lists one record per CDR3 protein. The sample shows fewer than 250,000 distinct CDR3 sequences, roughly a tenth of them seen only once. This clonotype appeared many times. CDR1 is MNHEY, CDR2 SVGAGI, per germline. Trimming stripped 10 bases from V and 2 bases from J, with 12 bases between. CDR3 size: 12 residues. This rearrangement joins TRBV6-5 to TRBJ2-7; D tentatively reads TRBD1 or TRBD2 (6 bases each). Sequencing input: blood, either unsorted or a sorted T cell fraction (not recorded which). This receptor was obtained from a male donor with ankylosing spondylitis or in good health (not recorded which). The CDR3 sequence is CATRGEAYEQYF. The CDR3 nucleotides are TGTGCCACGAGGGGGGAAGCCTACGAGCAGTACTTC.